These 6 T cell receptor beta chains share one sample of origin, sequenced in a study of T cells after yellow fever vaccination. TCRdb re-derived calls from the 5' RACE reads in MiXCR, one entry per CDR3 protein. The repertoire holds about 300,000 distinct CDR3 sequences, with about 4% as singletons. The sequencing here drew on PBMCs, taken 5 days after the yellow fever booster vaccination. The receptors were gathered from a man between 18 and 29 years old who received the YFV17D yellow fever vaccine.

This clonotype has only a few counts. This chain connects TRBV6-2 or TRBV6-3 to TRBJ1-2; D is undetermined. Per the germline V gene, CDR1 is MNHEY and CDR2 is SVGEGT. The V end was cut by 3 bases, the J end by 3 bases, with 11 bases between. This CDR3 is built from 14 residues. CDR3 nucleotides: TGTGCCAGCAGTTATGGGAACAACGACTATGGCTACACCTTC. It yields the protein CASSYGNNDYGYTF.

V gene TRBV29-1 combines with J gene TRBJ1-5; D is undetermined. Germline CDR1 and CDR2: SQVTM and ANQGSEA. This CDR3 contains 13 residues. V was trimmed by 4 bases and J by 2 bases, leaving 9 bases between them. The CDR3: CSVVGSGNQPQHF. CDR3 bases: TGCAGCGTTGTAGGGTCGGGCAATCAGCCCCAGCATTTT. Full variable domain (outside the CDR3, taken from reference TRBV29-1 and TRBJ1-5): SAVISQKPSRDICQRGTSLTIQCQVDSQVTMMFWYRQQPGQSLTLIATANQGSEATYESGFVIDKFPISRPNLTFSTLTVSNMSPEDSSIYLCSVVGSGNQPQHFGDGTRLSIL.

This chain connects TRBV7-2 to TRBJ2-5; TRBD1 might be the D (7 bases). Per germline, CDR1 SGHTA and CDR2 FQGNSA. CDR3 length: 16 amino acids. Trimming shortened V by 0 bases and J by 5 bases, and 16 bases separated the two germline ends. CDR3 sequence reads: CASSLAIQGGFETQYF. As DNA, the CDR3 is TGTGCCAGCAGCTTAGCGATCCAGGGGGGTTTTGAGACCCAGTACTTC. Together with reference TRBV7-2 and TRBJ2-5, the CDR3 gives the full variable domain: GAGVSQSPSNKVTEKGKDVELRCDPISGHTALYWYRQSLGQGLEFLIYFQGNSAPDKSGLPSDRFSAERTGGSVSTLTIQRTQQEDSAVYLCASSLAIQGGFETQYFGPGTRLLVL.

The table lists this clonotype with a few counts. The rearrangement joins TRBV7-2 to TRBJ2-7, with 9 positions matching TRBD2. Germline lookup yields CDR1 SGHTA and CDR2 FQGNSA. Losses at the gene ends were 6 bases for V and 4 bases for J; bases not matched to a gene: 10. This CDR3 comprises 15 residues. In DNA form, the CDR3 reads TGTGCCAGCAGGGTAGCGGGGGACTTCGGATACGAGCAGTACTTC. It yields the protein CASRVAGDFGYEQYF.

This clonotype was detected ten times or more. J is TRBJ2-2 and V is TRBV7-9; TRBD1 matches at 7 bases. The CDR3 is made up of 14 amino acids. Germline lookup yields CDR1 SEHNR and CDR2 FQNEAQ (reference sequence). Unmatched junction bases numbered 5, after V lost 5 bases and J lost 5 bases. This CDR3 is CASSPGTDTGELFF. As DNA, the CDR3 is TGTGCCAGCAGCCCCGGGACAGATACCGGGGAGCTGTTTTTT. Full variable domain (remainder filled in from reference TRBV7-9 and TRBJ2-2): DTGVSQNPRHKITKRGQNVTFRCDPISEHNRLYWYRQTLGQGPEFLTYFQNEAQLEKSRLLSDRFSAERPKGSFSTLEIQRTEQGDSAMYLCASSPGTDTGELFFGEGSRLTVL.

CDR3 in amino acids: CASGLVLRQGEGNTIYF. Written as DNA, the CDR3 is TGTGCTAGTGGTTTGGTACTGCGACAGGGAGAGGGAAACACCATATATTTT. This chain uses TRBV12-5 with TRBJ1-3; 7 nucleotides align to TRBD1. This CDR3 has 17 amino acids. The ends lost 0 bases at V and 4 bases at J; junction bases unmatched: 9. Germline CDR1 is LGHNT and CDR2 is FRNRAP.